This T cell receptor beta chain was recorded in a study of shared clonotypes between healthy human individuals. In the study overall: There were three CD4 naive, three CD4 memory, two CD8 naive and one CD8 memory plates per donor.

CDR3 length: 16 amino acids. The germline CDR1 and CDR2 sequences are KGHSH and LQKENI. Between the trimmed V and J ends, which lost 3 bases and 0 bases, there was a span of 12 bases. Template for every sorted-subset replicate PCR totaled around 200 ng DNA, tens of thousands of T cell genomes. Clones were read by immunoSEQ multiplex PCR, and TCRdb kept only the in-frame ones, dropping some. Of more than 1.2 million clones in the sample, roughly 98.5% were seen once. This clone occurred once. The clonotype comes from a man aged 25 to 45 in good health. The chain carries TRBV18 and TRBJ2-1; no reliable D call. Sequences were obtained from naive CD4+ T cells sorted from blood. Subset noted: CD45RA+ positively selected. The CDR3 is CASSPFRVSSYNEQFF. The DNA of the CDR3 is TGTGCCAGCTCACCGTTTCGGGTAAGCTCCTACAATGAGCAGTTCTTC.